The next 19 T cell receptor beta chains were all read from a single sample in a study of T cells in Graves' hyperthyroidism and ophthalmopathy. Amplification targeted TCR beta CDR3 regions from RNA transcripts. In the first-round RT-PCR of the TCR CDR3, the HTBI primer set was used. One entry per CDR3 protein, called by TCRdb with MiXCR from the multiplex PCR reads. The table shows approximately 560,000 distinct CDR3 sequences, with about 43% occurring only once. The specimen was peripheral blood or thyroid tissue (not recorded which). All receptors derive from a woman between 18 and 29 years old with Graves' hyperthyroidism.

This clonotype was seen only a few times. The V and J genes are TRBV5-1 and TRBJ2-5, with D possibly called TRBD1 or TRBD2 (5 bases each). The germline gives CDR1 SGHRS, CDR2 YFSETQ. V lost 0 bases and J 4 bases, leaving 13 bases between the germline ends. The CDR3 contains 15 residues. CDR3 residues: CASSLVQGGRETQYF. The CDR3 DNA reads as TGCGCCAGCAGCTTGGTGCAGGGTGGGAGAGAGACCCAGTACTTC.

With respect to this clonotype: Since a much larger clone is just one base distant, this may be a read error. The chain recombines TRBV2 with TRBJ2-7; D remains unclear. Germline assignment: CDR1 SNHLY and CDR2 FYNNEI. This CDR3 spans 10 amino acids. The CDR3, as DNA: TGTGCCAGCATGTCCTGCGAGCAGTACTTC. This gives the protein CASMSCEQYF.

The sample holds one count of this clonotype. This may be a read error, as it is one base from a much larger clone. The V gene is TRBV2, the J gene TRBJ1-1; a weak D match, TRBD1 (5 bases). CDR3 length equals 15 residues. Germline loops: CDR1 SNHLY, CDR2 FYNNEI. The CDR3 loop reads CAGSDLAGINTEAFF. CDR3 DNA sequence: TGTGCCGGCAGTGATCTCGCAGGGATAAACACTGAAGCTTTCTTT. The variable domain in full, with the rest retrieved from reference TRBV2 and TRBJ1-1, is EPEVTQTPSHQVTQMGQEVILRCVPISNHLYFYWYRQILGQKVEFLVSFYNNEISEKSEIFDDQFSVERPDGSNFTLKIRSTKLEDSAMYFCAGSDLAGINTEAFFGQGTRLTVV.

The chain joins TRBV15 to TRBJ1-5; 7 nucleotides agree with TRBD1. V shed 2 bases, J shed 1 base, and the junction held 5 bases outside the gene matches. The length of the CDR3 is 16 residues. Germline loops: CDR1 LNHNV, CDR2 YYDKDF (reference sequence). This chain's CDR3 is CATSRLTGQSNQPQHF. In DNA form, the CDR3 reads TGTGCCACCAGCAGATTGACGGGACAGAGCAATCAGCCCCAGCATTTT.

This sequence joins TRBV20-1 and TRBJ1-1; D is unclear. The germline V and J ends were trimmed by 0 bases and 1 base, with 6 bases remaining between them. Per the germline V gene, CDR1 is DFQATT and CDR2 is SNEGSKA (reference sequence). This CDR3 region has 13 residues. The CDR3 coding sequence is TGCAGTGCTAGAGACGATCCGAACACTGAAGCTTTCTTT. Its protein product is CSARDDPNTEAFF.

This clonotype was seen repeatedly, ten times or more. This chain links TRBV7-9 with TRBJ2-2; the D is unclear. Germline V lookup: CDR1 SEHNR, CDR2 FQNEAQ (reference sequence). Between the trimmed V and J ends, which lost 8 bases and 8 bases, there was a span of 12 bases. The CDR3 is made up of 12 amino acids. CDR3 bases: TGTGCCAGCTCTGAACTAAGGGGGGAGCTGTTTTTT. It specifies CASSELRGELFF.

The rearrangement joins TRBV20-1 to TRBJ2-2; 10 bases align to TRBD2. Germline CDR1 reads DFQATT; CDR2 reads SNEGSKA (reference sequence). Trimming took 3 bases from V and 4 from J; bases not matched to a gene: 5. The CDR3 is 15 amino acids. CDR3 protein: CSASPSGRGTGELFF. The DNA of the CDR3 is TGCAGTGCTAGCCCTAGCGGGAGAGGCACCGGGGAGCTGTTTTTT.

The rearrangement joins TRBV20-1 to TRBJ1-6, with a possible D match to TRBD1 (6 bases). The CDR3 is made up of 15 amino acids. V was pared by 3 bases and J by 6 bases, with 15 bases between. CDR1 is DFQATT, CDR2 SNEGSKA, per germline (reference sequence). CDR3 in amino acids: CSASAGEDVNSPLHF. The CDR3 nucleotides read TGCAGTGCTAGCGCAGGGGAGGATGTTAATTCACCCCTCCACTTT.

This clonotype was counted many times. The CDR3 DNA is TGTGCCAGCAGTGAAGCGGGACACTTGAACACTGAAGCTTTCTTT. Translation gives CASSEAGHLNTEAFF. V usage is TRBV2 and J usage is TRBJ1-1; a possible D gene is TRBD1 (6 bases). The CDR3 spans 15 residues. CDR1 and CDR2 (germline): SNHLY, FYNNEI. Trimming took off 0 bases at V and 0 bases at J, with 8 bases between the two ends.

Remarks on this clonotype: This sequence may be a read error, since a much larger clone differs from it by one base. The chain combines TRBV5-1 with TRBJ1-6; no clear D. Trimming took 5 bases from V and 5 from J, leaving 8 bases between them. This CDR3 has 13 amino acids. Germline V gene data show CDR1 as SGHRS and CDR2 as YFSETQ. The CDR3 coding sequence is TGCGCCAGCAGGCCGGCAGATAATTCACCCCTCCACTTT. Translated, it gives CASRPADNSPLHF.

On this clonotype: A much bigger clone sits one base away, suggesting this may be a read error. The chain couples TRBV2 to TRBJ2-7; 11 nucleotides line up with TRBD2. From germline, CDR1 is SNHLY and CDR2 FYNNEI. This CDR3 contains 15 residues. CDR3 coding DNA: TGTGCCATCAGTGCGCGGACTAGCGGGTCCTACGAGCAGTACTTC. It encodes CAISARTSGSYEQYF. Combining the CDR3 with reference TRBV2 and TRBJ2-7 gives the whole variable domain EPEVTQTPSHQVTQMGQEVILRCVPISNHLYFYWYRQILGQKVEFLVSFYNNEISEKSEIFDDQFSVERPDGSNFTLKIRSTKLEDSAMYFCAISARTSGSYEQYFGPGTRLTVT.

Comment on this clonotype: This sequence may be a read error, since a much larger clone differs from it by one base. The chain recombines TRBV7-2 with TRBJ2-5; D may be TRBD2 (5 bases). This CDR3 contains 16 residues. Germline values: CDR1 SGHTA, CDR2 FQGNSA. The CDR3 DNA sequence: TGTGCCAGCAGCTTACGGACGGGGAATCGGCAAGAGGCCCAGTACTTC. It is translated as CASSLRTGNRQEAQYF.

The chain uses TRBV2 and TRBJ2-5; D is unresolved. Per germline, CDR1 SNHLY and CDR2 FYNNEI. V dropped 5 bases and J dropped 0 bases, with 7 bases sitting between them. The CDR3 is 13 amino acids. CDR3 sequence reads: CASSPDYQETQYF. The CDR3 DNA is TGTGCCAGCAGTCCCGACTACCAAGAGACCCAGTACTTC.

The chain uses TRBV25-1 and TRBJ1-6; weak D call: TRBD1 (5 bases). V dropped 10 bases and J dropped 10 bases, with 17 bases sitting between them. Germline CDR1 and CDR2: MGHDK and SYGVNS. CDR3 size: 13 residues. CDR3 DNA: TGTGCCATCCAGGGAGGGTTTAGCTCACCCCTCCACTTT. Translated, it gives CAIQGGFSSPLHF.

This clonotype was found many times. The gene calls are TRBV10-3 and TRBJ2-5; D possibly corresponds to TRBD2 (6 bases). With 5 bases removed from V and 1 base from J, the gap between germline ends came to 8 bases. From germline, CDR1 is ENHRY and CDR2 SYGVKD. There are 13 residues in the CDR3. The CDR3 here is CAISPEGQETQYF. CDR3 DNA: TGTGCCATCAGTCCGGAGGGCCAAGAGACCCAGTACTTC.

This chain joins TRBV6-5 and TRBJ1-4; D is perhaps TRBD1 (5 bases). V gave up 0 bases and J gave up 10 bases, with 15 bases separating them. The germline CDR1 and CDR2 sequences are MNHEY and SVGAGI. The CDR3 is 15 residues long. CDR3 in amino acids: CASSYSAGTSGKLFF. The CDR3 nucleotides are TGTGCCAGCAGTTACTCCGCCGGGACCTCTGGAAAACTGTTTTTT.

The rearrangement uses TRBV19 and TRBJ1-1; 7 bases are a match to TRBD1. Germline lookup yields CDR1 LNHDA and CDR2 SQIVND (reference sequence). The CDR3 loop spans 13 amino acids. V was pared by 6 bases and J by 4 bases, with 5 bases of the junction left unmatched. As DNA, the CDR3 is TGTGCCAGTAGAATTTCAGGGGGCACTGAAGCTTTCTTT. Translation: CASRISGGTEAFF.

V usage is TRBV7-9 and J usage is TRBJ2-7; TRBD1 agrees at 10 bases. The ends lost 3 bases at V and 2 bases at J; junction bases unmatched: 4. CDR1 is SEHNR, CDR2 FQNEAQ, per germline (reference sequence). This CDR3 is built from 15 residues. The CDR3 spells CASSLGQGLPYEQYF. CDR3 nucleotide sequence: TGTGCCAGCAGCTTGGGACAGGGGCTCCCCTACGAGCAGTACTTC.

This chain connects TRBV5-1 to TRBJ2-7; possibly TRBD1 for D (5 bases). The CDR3 spans 14 residues. Germline loops: CDR1 SGHRS, CDR2 YFSETQ. V was cut by 4 bases and J by 3 bases, with 14 bases left in between. CDR3: CASSPGPQDYEQYF. The CDR3 bases are TGCGCCAGCAGCCCCGGACCACAGGACTACGAGCAGTACTTC.